This TCR beta chain was documented in a study of regulatory T cells in long-lasting Graves disease. Overall study: Persistence in Graves' disease required over 5 years of antithyroid drugs plus positive TSH receptor antibodies.

Building the TCR beta libraries relied on iRepertoire HTBI primers, and CDR3 regions underwent Arm-PCR. A single record per CDR3 protein comes from TCRdb applying MiXCR to the multiplex PCR reads. The sample records 650,000 to 700,000 distinct CDR3 sequences, about 32% being singletons. CDR3 length equals 14 residues. CDR1 is SGHTA and CDR2 is FQGTGA in the germline V gene. The V end lost 7 bases, the J end lost 5 bases, and 17 bases lay between the germline ends. Sample time point: persistent/refractory GD, antithyroid drugs over 5 years with positive TRAb. PBMC RNA served as the TCR library source. Staff took roughly 9 milliliters of peripheral blood and put it into EDTA tubes.

The source was peripheral blood mononuclear cells (PBMCs), collected when the disease was refractory, from a patient treated with antithyroid drugs. The clonotype originates from a female donor with Graves disease. The chain carries TRBV7-3 and TRBJ2-5; D remains unclear. The CDR3 DNA follows: TGTGCCAGCATTGACCCCACCGGGTGGGAGACCCAGTACTTC. Encoded protein: CASIDPTGWETQYF.